Listed below are T cell receptor beta chains from one sample, sequenced in a study of T cells in Graves' hyperthyroidism and ophthalmopathy. TCRdb reprocessed the multiplex PCR reads via MiXCR and lists one record per CDR3 protein. The table has about 560,000 distinct CDR3 sequences, around 16% seen once; the top ten hold less than 9.5%. What was sequenced was blood. The origin of the receptors is a woman aged 30 to 39 with Graves' hyperthyroidism. Each CDR3 is given without its conserved first and last residue.

V gene	J gene	CDR3 protein
TRBV6-2/TRBV6-3	TRBJ1-1	ASSSPFMNTEAF
TRBV7-3	TRBJ2-6	ASSLATSGPRGGANVLT
TRBV29-1	TRBJ1-2	SVALPDGYT
TRBV6-1	TRBJ1-5	ASRGWDDQPQH
TRBV12-3/TRBV12-4	TRBJ1-1	ASSLVQSNTEAF
TRBV27	TRBJ1-5	ATVRGGGNQPQH
TRBV20-1	TRBJ1-1	SASSGGFWYTEAF
TRBV18	TRBJ1-1	ASSPRDRTFLNTEAF
TRBV4-1	TRBJ2-7	ASSQDKNVAYEQY
TRBV12-3/TRBV12-4	TRBJ2-4	ASSLGEIAKNIQY
TRBV6-1	TRBJ2-2	ASSPLAADTGELF
TRBV4-3	TRBJ1-1	ASSQEQQTEAF
TRBV7-2	TRBJ2-7	ASSPTWKPNEQY
TRBV6-2/TRBV6-3	TRBJ1-5	ASTLTGGSNQPQH
TRBV11-2	TRBJ2-3	ASSLLGAAIDTQY
TRBV18	TRBJ2-7	ASSLRTGTAEQY
TRBV7-2	TRBJ2-7	ASSPWKGPYEQY
TRBV7-2	TRBJ2-2	ASSPGHSNTGELF
TRBV20-1	TRBJ1-1	SARVGQGLEAF
TRBV7-6	TRBJ1-6	ASSLRAPYVESVTYNSPLH
TRBV12-3/TRBV12-4	TRBJ1-1	ASIGTGVNTEAF
TRBV25-1	TRBJ2-2	ASSESGRTTGELF
TRBV9	TRBJ2-1	ASSVGARDSGNEQF
TRBV27	TRBJ2-5	ASSSPRTAPQETQY
TRBV28	TRBJ2-1	ASSSPSGEGVDEQF
TRBV2	TRBJ1-1	ASLQSRTGGTEAF
TRBV25-1	TRBJ2-3	ASSSSGGGRDTQY
TRBV10-3	TRBJ2-2	ASSLGTWNTGELF
TRBV9	TRBJ2-5	ASSTGLVSYETQY
TRBV19	TRBJ1-5	ASSPTVDQPQH
TRBV7-3	TRBJ2-7	ASSPGTTNEQY
TRBV13	TRBJ2-7	ASSFTLAGAYEQY
TRBV7-8	TRBJ2-1	ASSLGPSGRAYNEQF
TRBV5-5	TRBJ2-5	ASSWDLGETQY
TRBV4-1	TRBJ1-1	ASSQAGRISGEAF
TRBV9	TRBJ2-1	ASSVDGNPIDEQF
TRBV29-1	TRBJ2-1	SIPGNEQF